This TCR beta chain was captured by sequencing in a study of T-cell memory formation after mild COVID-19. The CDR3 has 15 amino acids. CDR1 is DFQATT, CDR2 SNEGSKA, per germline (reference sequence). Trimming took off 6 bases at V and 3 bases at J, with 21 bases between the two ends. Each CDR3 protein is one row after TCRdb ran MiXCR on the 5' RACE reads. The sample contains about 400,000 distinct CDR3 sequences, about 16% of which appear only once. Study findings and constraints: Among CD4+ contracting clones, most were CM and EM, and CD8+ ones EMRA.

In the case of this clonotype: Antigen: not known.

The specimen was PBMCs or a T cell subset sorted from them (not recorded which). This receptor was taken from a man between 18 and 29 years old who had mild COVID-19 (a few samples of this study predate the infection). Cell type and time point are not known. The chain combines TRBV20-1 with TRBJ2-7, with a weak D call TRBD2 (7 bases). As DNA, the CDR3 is TGCAGTGCCCCAGGGGCTAGCGGAGTCCGCTACGAGCAGTACTTC. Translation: CSAPGASGVRYEQYF.